These 29 T cell receptor beta chains were all obtained from the same sample, sequenced in a study of blood T cells in healthy people across ages. Primed by a sample-barcoded 5' primer and a J-beta primer mix, a second PCR proceeded for about 6 to 11 cycles. TCRdb re-called the 5' RACE reads with MiXCR, one entry per CDR3 protein. The data hold 700,000 to 950,000 distinct CDR3 sequences, with roughly 60% observed a single time. The sample taken for sequencing was blood. Receptors were obtained from a man aged 30-40 years in good health.

This clonotype was seen a few times. The gene calls are TRBV2 and TRBJ2-4; TRBD2 might be the D (6 bases). Matching the DNA end better, TRBJ2-7 makes the J call doubtful. The CDR3 consists of 14 residues. Germline V gives CDR1 SNHLY, CDR2 FYNNEI. The CDR3, as DNA: TGTGCCAGCAAGGGCGGAGGGCTTGAGTACGAGCAGTACTTC. Translation gives CASKGGGLEYEQYF.

The chain is built from TRBV4-3 and TRBJ2-5, with TRBD1 identical over 8 bases. CDR3 length equals 18 residues. Looked up from germline, CDR1 is LGHNA and CDR2 is YSLEER. Losses at the gene ends were 0 bases for V and 11 bases for J; bases not matched to a gene: 20. The CDR3 nucleotides read TGCGCCAGCAGCCAAGAGAGACAGGGGAATTCATTCTACAATGAGCAGTACTTC. It codes for CASSQERQGNSFYNEQYF.

This clonotype was counted between two and nine times. The rearrangement uses TRBV25-1 and TRBJ1-1; no definite D call. V was clipped by 6 bases and J by 1 base, with 6 bases between them. Germline values: CDR1 MGHDK, CDR2 SYGVNS. The CDR3 contains 12 residues. CDR3 bases: TGTGCCAGCAGGGCAGGGAACACTGAAGCTTTCTTT. Protein: CASRAGNTEAFF. Full variable domain (rest looked up from reference TRBV25-1 and TRBJ1-1): EADIYQTPRYLVIGTGKKITLECSQTMGHDKMYWYQQDPGMELHLIHYSYGVNSTEKGDLSSESTVSRIRTEHFPLTLESARPSHTSQYLCASRAGNTEAFFGQGTRLTVV.

Only a few counts were recorded for this clonotype. The rearrangement joins TRBV20-1 to TRBJ1-5; D is possibly TRBD1 (5 bases). This CDR3 region has 15 residues. V was pared by 0 bases and J by 0 bases, with 9 bases between. In germline, CDR1 is DFQATT, CDR2 SNEGSKA (reference sequence). The CDR3 DNA reads TGCAGTGCTAGAGATGGGGGAAATAGCAATCAGCCCCAGCATTTT. The encoded protein is CSARDGGNSNQPQHF.

The chain combines TRBV7-2 with TRBJ1-1; D is perhaps TRBD1 (5 bases). Trimming left V 4 bases short and J 4 bases short, with 16 bases between. The CDR3 has 15 residues. Germline CDR1 and CDR2: SGHTA and FQGNSA. The chain's CDR3 is CASSSGTPRGTEAFF. Here the CDR3 DNA reads TGTGCCAGCAGCTCTGGGACGCCTCGGGGCACTGAAGCTTTCTTT.

This clonotype was detected once. The rearrangement joins TRBV6-5 to TRBJ2-1, with TRBD1 matching over 11 bases. With V trimmed by 0 bases and J by 7 bases, 2 bases remained unmatched. The CDR3 is 15 residues long. Germline assignment: CDR1 MNHEY and CDR2 SVGAGI. CDR3 amino acids: CASSYSGTGGNEQFF. The CDR3, as DNA: TGTGCCAGCAGTTACTCAGGGACAGGGGGAAATGAGCAGTTCTTC.

Concerning this clonotype itself: Being one base from a much bigger clone, this may be a read error. The CDR3, as DNA: TGCGCCAGCAGCCAAGTTGGAGCGGGAGAGGACGAGCAGTACTTC. Amino acid sequence: CASSQVGAGEDEQYF. The chain links TRBV4-3 to TRBJ2-5; the match to TRBD2 covers 8 bases. Gene TRBJ2-7 matches the end of the DNA better, so the J call may be wrong. Germline lookup yields CDR1 LGHNA and CDR2 YSLEER. There are 15 residues in the CDR3.

This clonotype has just a few counts. V usage is TRBV6-4 and J usage is TRBJ1-2; 7 bases match TRBD1. The CDR3 is made up of 15 amino acids. Trimming at V came to 4 bases and at J to 7 bases, leaving 12 bases not matched to a gene. Per the germline V gene, CDR1 is MRHNA and CDR2 is SNTAGT. CDR3 DNA sequence: TGTGCCAGCAGTGCCCTGACAGGGACATTGTCTGGCTACACCTTC. It yields the protein CASSALTGTLSGYTF.

V and J are TRBV20-1 and TRBJ2-2, with TRBD2 matching over 15 bases. CDR1 DFQATT and CDR2 SNEGSKA come from the germline V gene (reference sequence). This CDR3 is built from 16 residues. Germline trimming cut 3 bases from V and 6 bases from J; bases unmatched to any gene: 5. The CDR3 coding sequence is TGCAGTGCTAGCGGACTAGCGGGAGGGCCCCCCGGGGAGCTGTTTTTT. This translates into CSASGLAGGPPGELFF.

The rearrangement joins TRBV6-5 to TRBJ2-4; no reliable D call. The J call is doubtful: the DNA matches TRBJ2-7 better. Germline CDR1 reads MNHEY; CDR2 reads SVGAGI. The CDR3 runs 13 residues. This chain's CDR3 is CASWGSPLYEQYF. The CDR3 DNA is TGTGCCAGCTGGGGTAGCCCCCTCTACGAGCAGTACTTC.

This clonotype was picked up a small number of times. The chain links TRBV7-2 to TRBJ2-6, with D hard to call. The CDR3 has 16 amino acids. Germline V CDR1 and CDR2: SGHTA, FQGNSA. Trimming took off 4 bases at V and 2 bases at J, with 12 bases between the two ends. CDR3 nucleotides: TGTGCCAGCAGCTACTCAGTTTCGGCTGGGGCCAACGTCCTGACTTTC. It translates to CASSYSVSAGANVLTF.

V gene TRBV20-1 combines with J gene TRBJ1-2; maybe TRBD1 (6 bases). Trimming stripped 0 bases from V and 4 bases from J, with 9 bases between. The CDR3 totals 13 residues. Germline V gene sequence: CDR1 DFQATT, CDR2 SNEGSKA (reference sequence). The CDR3 sequence: CSARDQGIYGYTF. CDR3 nucleotide sequence: TGCAGTGCTAGAGATCAGGGGATCTATGGCTACACCTTC.

The chain employs TRBV6-5 and TRBJ2-4, with 8 bases identical to TRBD1. The J call may be in error: the DNA end matches TRBJ2-7 better. Germline V CDR1 and CDR2: MNHEY, SVGAGI. This CDR3 is 15 amino acids long. The CDR3 nucleotides are TGTGCCAGCAGAACCCCCGGGACAGGTTCCCGCGAGCAGTACTTC. It translates to CASRTPGTGSREQYF.

The chain has TRBV4-1 and TRBJ2-7, with a weak D call TRBD1 (6 bases). CDR3 length: 15 residues. Germline V gene sequence: CDR1 MGHRA, CDR2 YSYEKL. V shed 1 base and J shed 1 base, with 11 bases lying between them. The CDR3 DNA is TGCGCCAGCAGCCAAGGAGGGGACACTTCCTACGAGCAGTACTTC. Protein sequence: CASSQGGDTSYEQYF.

The chain carries TRBV2 and TRBJ2-6; 7 positions agree with TRBD1. The J segment lost 4 bases and the V segment lost 9 bases, leaving 6 bases of the junction unmatched. CDR1 is SNHLY and CDR2 is FYNNEI in the germline V gene. The CDR3 length is 14 residues. In nucleotides, the CDR3 is TGTGCCAGGCAGGACAGGTCGGGGGCCAACGTCCTGACTTTC. This translates into CARQDRSGANVLTF.

The chain employs TRBV14 and TRBJ2-1; D not resolved. Germline V lookup: CDR1 SGHDN, CDR2 FVKESK. CDR3 length: 15 residues. V was trimmed by 1 base and J by 5 bases, leaving 12 bases between them. The CDR3 here is CASSQAPPANNEQFF. For the CDR3, the DNA is TGTGCCAGCAGCCAAGCCCCTCCGGCTAACAATGAGCAGTTCTTC.

The gene calls are TRBV28 and TRBJ2-1; D perhaps matches TRBD2 (6 bases). Germline V gene data show CDR1 as MDHEN and CDR2 as SYDVKM. Trimming pared 2 bases from V and 6 bases from J, leaving 14 bases between. The CDR3 runs 15 residues. CDR3 coding DNA: TGTGCCAGCAGTTTAGGGGGGATAAGGGTCAATGAGCAGTTCTTC. It translates to CASSLGGIRVNEQFF.

The chain couples TRBV28 to TRBJ2-5, with D perhaps assigned TRBD1 or TRBD2 (6 bases each). Germline CDR1 MDHEN, CDR2 SYDVKM. CDR3 length: 16 amino acids. V gave up 3 bases and J gave up 1 base, with 15 bases separating them. The CDR3 sequence: CASSFVGGGAQETQYF. The CDR3 region has the DNA TGTGCCAGCAGTTTTGTTGGAGGGGGAGCCCAAGAGACCCAGTACTTC.

This clonotype came up once. V and J are TRBV6-1 and TRBJ2-4; 12 bases are a match to TRBD1. The J call is uncertain, as TRBJ2-7 better fits the DNA end. The CDR3 sequence is 14 residues long. Germline CDR1 is MNHNS and CDR2 is SASEGT. The CDR3 reads CASGNRDRGLEQYF. The CDR3 DNA reads as TGTGCCAGTGGAAACAGGGACAGGGGGCTCGAGCAGTACTTC.

The J gene is TRBJ1-6, the V gene TRBV28; D gene uncertain. CDR3 size: 16 residues. Trimming removed 5 bases at V and 0 bases at J, with 11 bases between. CDR1 and CDR2 (germline): MDHEN, SYDVKM. The CDR3: CASSPEILSYNSPLHF. The CDR3 bases are TGTGCCAGCAGTCCAGAAATACTCTCCTATAATTCACCCCTCCACTTT. Based on the CDR3 plus reference TRBV28 and TRBJ1-6, the full variable domain is DVKVTQSSRYLVKRTGEKVFLECVQDMDHENMFWYRQDPGLGLRLIYFSYDVKMKEKGDIPEGYSVSREKKERFSLILESASTNQTSMYLCASSPEILSYNSPLHFGNGTRLTVT.

The chain uses TRBV10-3 and TRBJ2-1; 13 bases are a match to TRBD2. This CDR3 has 14 residues. Germline CDR1 reads ENHRY; CDR2 reads SYGVKD. V was pared by 10 bases and J by 9 bases, with 9 bases of the junction left unmatched. The CDR3 reads CATLTSGGATEQFF. In DNA, the CDR3 is TGTGCCACCCTTACTAGCGGGGGGGCCACTGAGCAGTTCTTC.

This clonotype showed up just once. J is TRBJ2-1 and V is TRBV9; D unresolved. Germline assignment: CDR1 SGDLS and CDR2 YYNGEE. Trimming took off 4 bases at V and 1 base at J, with 9 bases between the two ends. CDR3 length: 14 residues. CDR3 DNA sequence: TGTGCCAGCAGCCCCGTTTGGTCCTACAATGAGCAGTTCTTC. As protein: CASSPVWSYNEQFF.

This clonotype came up a few times. The chain joins TRBV7-2 to TRBJ2-7; possibly TRBD1 for D (6 bases). V gave up 4 bases and J gave up 3 bases, with 13 bases separating them. The CDR3 spans 14 residues. The germline gives CDR1 SGHTA, CDR2 FQGNSA. The CDR3 coding sequence is TGTGCCAGCAGCTCAGGGGACACCCACTACGAGCAGTACTTC. Translation: CASSSGDTHYEQYF.

The V call is TRBV4-3, the J call TRBJ1-2; TRBD1 matches at 7 bases. The V gene end was trimmed by 4 bases and the J gene end by 8 bases; junction bases not matched to a gene: 13. Germline CDR1 and CDR2: LGHNA and YSLEER. The CDR3 is 15 amino acids. The DNA of the CDR3 is TGCGCCAGCAGCCCACAGATTGGACAGGTTTACGGCTACACCTTC. This gives the protein CASSPQIGQVYGYTF.

As DNA, the CDR3 is TGTGCCAGCAGTGAATTTGGGGGGTTCGAGACCCAGTACTTC. Encoded protein: CASSEFGGFETQYF. The V gene is TRBV25-1, the J gene TRBJ2-5, with a tentative D call TRBD2 (6 bases). V lost 1 base and J lost 5, with 11 bases in between. The CDR3 sequence is 14 residues long. The germline V gene has CDR1 MGHDK and CDR2 SYGVNS.

This clonotype appeared a few times. V and J are TRBV29-1 and TRBJ2-3; tentative D call: TRBD1 (6 bases). The CDR3 runs 15 residues. Looked up from germline, CDR1 is SQVTM and CDR2 is ANQGSEA. The V gene lost 5 bases and the J gene lost 3 bases, with 18 bases spanning the gap. The CDR3 region is CSVWSSGVRTDTQYF. CDR3 nucleotides: TGCAGCGTTTGGTCATCAGGGGTCAGAACAGATACGCAGTATTTT.

This clonotype turned up a few times. The rearrangement joins TRBV6-5 to TRBJ1-2; D uncertain. V lost 0 bases and J 5 bases, leaving 10 bases between the germline ends. The CDR3 covers 14 residues. In germline, CDR1 is MNHEY, CDR2 SVGAGI. CDR3 bases: TGTGCCAGCAGTTACTCGATGAGGTGGTATGGCTACACCTTC. It encodes CASSYSMRWYGYTF.

The table lists this clonotype with a few counts. This rearrangement joins TRBV29-1 to TRBJ2-4, with 9 bases aligning to TRBD1. The CDR3 runs 11 residues. Germline CDR1 is SQVTM and CDR2 is ANQGSEA. Trimming at V came to 7 bases and at J to 13 bases, leaving 8 bases not matched to a gene. CDR3 region: CSGTGEEEQYF. CDR3 DNA sequence: TGCAGCGGGACAGGGGAGGAAGAGCAGTACTTC.

The genes are TRBV9 and TRBJ2-3; 8 bases are shared with TRBD2. CDR3 length equals 18 residues. The junction had 18 bases not matched to a gene; V was cut back by 0 bases and J by 9 bases. Germline-derived CDR1 and CDR2 are SGDLS and YYNGEE. CDR3 nucleotides: TGTGCCAGCAGCGTAGGGGAGCGGGGGAACCCTAGATTAGGGACGCAGTATTTT. Encoded protein: CASSVGERGNPRLGTQYF.